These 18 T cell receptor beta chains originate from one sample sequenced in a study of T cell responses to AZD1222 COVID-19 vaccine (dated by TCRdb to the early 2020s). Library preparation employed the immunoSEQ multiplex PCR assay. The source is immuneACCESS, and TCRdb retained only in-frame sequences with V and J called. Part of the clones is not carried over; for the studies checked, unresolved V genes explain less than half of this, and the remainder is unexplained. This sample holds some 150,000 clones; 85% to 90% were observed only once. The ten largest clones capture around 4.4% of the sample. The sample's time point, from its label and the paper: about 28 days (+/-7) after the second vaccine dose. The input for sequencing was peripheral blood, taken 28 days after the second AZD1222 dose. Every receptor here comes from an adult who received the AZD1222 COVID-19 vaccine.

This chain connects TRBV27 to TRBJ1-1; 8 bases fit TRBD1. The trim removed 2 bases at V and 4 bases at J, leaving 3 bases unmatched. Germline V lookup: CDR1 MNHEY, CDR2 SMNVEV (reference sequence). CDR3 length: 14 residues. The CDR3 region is CASSLAGGGTEAFF. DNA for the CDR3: TGTGCCAGCAGTTTAGCAGGGGGCGGCACTGAAGCTTTCTTT.

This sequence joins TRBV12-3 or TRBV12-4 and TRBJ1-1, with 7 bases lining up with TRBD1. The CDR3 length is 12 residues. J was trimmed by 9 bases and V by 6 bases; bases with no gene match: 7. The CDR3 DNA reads TGTGCCAGCAGCCTTGACAGGGAAAAAGCTTTCTTT. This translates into CASSLDREKAFF.

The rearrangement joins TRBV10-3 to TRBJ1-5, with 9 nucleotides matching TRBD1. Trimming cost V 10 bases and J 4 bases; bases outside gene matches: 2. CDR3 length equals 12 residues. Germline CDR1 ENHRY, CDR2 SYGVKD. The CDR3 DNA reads TGTGCCACCGGACAGGGGAATCAGCCCCAGCATTTT. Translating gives CATGQGNQPQHF.

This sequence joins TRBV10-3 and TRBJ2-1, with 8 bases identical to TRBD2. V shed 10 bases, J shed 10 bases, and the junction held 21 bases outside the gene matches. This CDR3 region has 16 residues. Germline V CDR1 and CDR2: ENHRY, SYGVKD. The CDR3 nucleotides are TGTGCCACCGGGGCCCGAGCGGGGGACCCCGCCTCAGAGCAGTTCTTC. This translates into CATGARAGDPASEQFF.

The CDR3, as DNA: TGTGCCAGCAGCCCCCAGGGCAGGGACTACGAGCAGTACTTC. It translates to CASSPQGRDYEQYF. The V gene is TRBV7-2, the J gene TRBJ2-7; weak D call: TRBD1 (5 bases). Germline V gene lookup returns CDR1 SGHTA and CDR2 FQGNSA. V was cut by 5 bases and J by 3 bases, with 14 bases left in between. This CDR3 has 14 residues.

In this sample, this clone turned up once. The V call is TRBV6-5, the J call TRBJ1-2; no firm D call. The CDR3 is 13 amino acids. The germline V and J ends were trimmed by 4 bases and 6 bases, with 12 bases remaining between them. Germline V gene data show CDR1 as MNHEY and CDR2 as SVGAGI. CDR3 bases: TGTGCCAGCAGTTCCCGAGTGGTGGATGGCTACACCTTC. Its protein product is CASSSRVVDGYTF.

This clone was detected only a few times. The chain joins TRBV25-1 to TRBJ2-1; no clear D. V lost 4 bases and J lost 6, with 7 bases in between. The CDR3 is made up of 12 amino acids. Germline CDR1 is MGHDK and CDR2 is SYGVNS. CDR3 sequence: CASSVVLNEQFF. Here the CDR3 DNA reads TGTGCCAGCAGTGTAGTCCTCAATGAGCAGTTCTTC.

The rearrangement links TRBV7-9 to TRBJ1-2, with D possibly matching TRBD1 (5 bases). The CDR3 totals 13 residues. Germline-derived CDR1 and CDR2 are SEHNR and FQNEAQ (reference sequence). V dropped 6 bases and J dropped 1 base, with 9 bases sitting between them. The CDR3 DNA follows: TGTGCCAGCAGTCCACAGGATAACTATGGCTACACCTTC. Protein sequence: CASSPQDNYGYTF.

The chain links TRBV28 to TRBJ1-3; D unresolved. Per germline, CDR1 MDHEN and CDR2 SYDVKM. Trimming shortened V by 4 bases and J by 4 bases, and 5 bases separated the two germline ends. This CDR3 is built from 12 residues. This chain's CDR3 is CASSSFGNTIYF. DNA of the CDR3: TGTGCCAGCAGTTCATTCGGAAACACCATATATTTT.

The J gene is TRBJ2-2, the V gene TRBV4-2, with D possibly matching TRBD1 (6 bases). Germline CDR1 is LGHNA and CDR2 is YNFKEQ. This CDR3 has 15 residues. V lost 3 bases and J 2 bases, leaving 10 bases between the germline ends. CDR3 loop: CASSQTGVNTGELFF. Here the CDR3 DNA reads TGTGCCAGCAGCCAGACAGGAGTCAACACCGGGGAGCTGTTTTTT.

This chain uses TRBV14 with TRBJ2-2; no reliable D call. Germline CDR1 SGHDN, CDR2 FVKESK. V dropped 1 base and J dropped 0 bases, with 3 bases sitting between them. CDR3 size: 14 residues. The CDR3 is CASSQVANTGELFF. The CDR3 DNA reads TGTGCCAGCAGCCAAGTCGCGAACACCGGGGAGCTGTTTTTT.

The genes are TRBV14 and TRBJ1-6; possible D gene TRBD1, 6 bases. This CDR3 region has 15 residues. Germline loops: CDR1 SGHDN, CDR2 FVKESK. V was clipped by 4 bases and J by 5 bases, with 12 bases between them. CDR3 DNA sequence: TGTGCCAGCAGCCTGAGACAGGCGAATAATTCACCCCTCCACTTT. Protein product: CASSLRQANNSPLHF.

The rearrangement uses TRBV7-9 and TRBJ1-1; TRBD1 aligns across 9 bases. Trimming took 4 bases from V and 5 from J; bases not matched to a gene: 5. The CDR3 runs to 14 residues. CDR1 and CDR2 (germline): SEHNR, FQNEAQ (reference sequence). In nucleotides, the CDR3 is TGTGCCAGCAGCTCCGGGACAGGGTGGACTGAAGCTTTCTTT. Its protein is CASSSGTGWTEAFF.

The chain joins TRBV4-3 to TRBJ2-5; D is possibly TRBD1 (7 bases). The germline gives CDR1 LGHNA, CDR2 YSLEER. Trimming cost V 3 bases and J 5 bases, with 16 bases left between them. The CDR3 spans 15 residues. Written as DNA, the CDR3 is TGCGCCAGCAGCCAGTCCAGGGGGGCGCGGGAGACCCAGTACTTC. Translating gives CASSQSRGARETQYF.

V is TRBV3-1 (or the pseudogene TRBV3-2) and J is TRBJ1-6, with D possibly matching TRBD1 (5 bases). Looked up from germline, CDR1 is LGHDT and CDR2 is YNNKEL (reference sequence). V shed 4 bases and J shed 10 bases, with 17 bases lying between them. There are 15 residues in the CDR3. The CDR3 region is CASSPLQDPRSPLHF. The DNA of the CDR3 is TGTGCCAGCAGCCCGCTACAGGACCCTCGATCACCCCTCCACTTT.

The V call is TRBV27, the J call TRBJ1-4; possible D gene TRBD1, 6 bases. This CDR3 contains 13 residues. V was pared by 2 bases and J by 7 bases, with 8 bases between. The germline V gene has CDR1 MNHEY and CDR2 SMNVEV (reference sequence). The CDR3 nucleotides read TGTGCCAGCAGTTTACGGGGGCGTGAAAAACTGTTTTTT. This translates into CASSLRGREKLFF.

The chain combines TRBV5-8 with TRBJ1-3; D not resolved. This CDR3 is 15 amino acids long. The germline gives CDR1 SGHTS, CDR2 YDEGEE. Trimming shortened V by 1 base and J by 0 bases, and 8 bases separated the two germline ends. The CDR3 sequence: CASSLKGISGNTIYF. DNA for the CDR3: TGTGCCAGCAGCTTGAAAGGGATCTCTGGAAACACCATATATTTT.

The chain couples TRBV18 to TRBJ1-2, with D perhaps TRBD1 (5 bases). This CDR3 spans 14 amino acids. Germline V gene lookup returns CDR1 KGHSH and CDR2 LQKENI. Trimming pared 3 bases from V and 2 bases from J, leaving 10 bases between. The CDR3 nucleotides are TGTGCCAGCTCACCCGGCAGGGAGAACTATGGCTACACCTTC. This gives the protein CASSPGRENYGYTF.